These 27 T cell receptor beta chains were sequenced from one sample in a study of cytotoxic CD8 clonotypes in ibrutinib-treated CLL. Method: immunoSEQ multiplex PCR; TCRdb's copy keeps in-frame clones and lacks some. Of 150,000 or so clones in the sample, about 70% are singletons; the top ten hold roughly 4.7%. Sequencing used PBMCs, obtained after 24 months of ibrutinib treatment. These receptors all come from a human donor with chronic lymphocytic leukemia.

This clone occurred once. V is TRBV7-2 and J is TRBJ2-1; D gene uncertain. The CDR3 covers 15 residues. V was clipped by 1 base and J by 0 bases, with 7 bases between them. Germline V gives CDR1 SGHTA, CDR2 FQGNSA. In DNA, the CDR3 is TGTGCCAGCAGCTTAGGAGAGAGCTCCTACAATGAGCAGTTCTTC. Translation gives CASSLGESSYNEQFF.

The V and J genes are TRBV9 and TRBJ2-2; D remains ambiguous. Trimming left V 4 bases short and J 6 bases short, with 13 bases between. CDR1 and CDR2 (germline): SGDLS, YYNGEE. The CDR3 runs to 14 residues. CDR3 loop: CASSPILGPGELFF. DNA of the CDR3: TGTGCCAGCAGCCCCATTTTAGGGCCCGGGGAGCTGTTTTTT.

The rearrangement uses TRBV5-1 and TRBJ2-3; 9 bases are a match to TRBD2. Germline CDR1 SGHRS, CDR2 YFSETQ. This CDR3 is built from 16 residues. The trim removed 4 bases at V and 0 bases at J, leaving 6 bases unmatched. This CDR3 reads CASSPGLAASTDTQYF. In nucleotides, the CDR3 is TGCGCCAGCAGCCCGGGACTAGCAGCTAGCACAGATACGCAGTATTTT.

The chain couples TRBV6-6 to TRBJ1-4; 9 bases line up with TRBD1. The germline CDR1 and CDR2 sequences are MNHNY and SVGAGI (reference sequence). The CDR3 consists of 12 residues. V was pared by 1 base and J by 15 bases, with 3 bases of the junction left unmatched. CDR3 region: CASSYLRTGVFF. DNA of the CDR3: TGTGCCAGCAGTTACTTAAGGACAGGGGTGTTTTTT.

Here the CDR3 DNA reads TGTGCCAGCAGCTTGGTGCGGGGGACGGGGTTCTTC. Translation gives CASSLVRGTGFF. The chain employs TRBV11-2 and TRBJ2-1; 7 nucleotides match TRBD2. The CDR3 is 12 residues long. Trimming removed 3 bases from V and 15 bases from J; junction bases left unmatched: 8. The germline CDR1 and CDR2 sequences are SGHAT and FQNNGV.

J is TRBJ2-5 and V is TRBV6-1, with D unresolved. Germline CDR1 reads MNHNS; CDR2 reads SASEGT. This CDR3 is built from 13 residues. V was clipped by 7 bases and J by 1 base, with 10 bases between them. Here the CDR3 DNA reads TGTGCCAGCACCAACGGACCCCAAGAGACCCAGTACTTC. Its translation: CASTNGPQETQYF.

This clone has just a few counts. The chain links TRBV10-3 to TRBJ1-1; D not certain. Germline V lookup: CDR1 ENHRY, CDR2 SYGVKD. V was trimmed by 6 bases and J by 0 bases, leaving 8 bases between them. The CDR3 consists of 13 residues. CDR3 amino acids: CAISPFMNTEAFF. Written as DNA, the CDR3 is TGTGCCATCAGCCCTTTCATGAACACTGAAGCTTTCTTT.

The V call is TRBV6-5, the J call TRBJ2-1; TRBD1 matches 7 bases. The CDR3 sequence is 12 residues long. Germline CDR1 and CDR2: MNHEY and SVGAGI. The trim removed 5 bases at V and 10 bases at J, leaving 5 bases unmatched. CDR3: CASSTPRGEQFF. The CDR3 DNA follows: TGTGCCAGCAGTACCCCCAGGGGGGAGCAGTTCTTC.

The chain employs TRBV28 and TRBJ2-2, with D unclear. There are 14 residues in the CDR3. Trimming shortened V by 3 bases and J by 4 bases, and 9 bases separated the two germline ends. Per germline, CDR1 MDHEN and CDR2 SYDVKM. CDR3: CASSFGSPTGELFF. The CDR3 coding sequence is TGTGCCAGCAGTTTTGGCAGTCCCACCGGGGAGCTGTTTTTT.

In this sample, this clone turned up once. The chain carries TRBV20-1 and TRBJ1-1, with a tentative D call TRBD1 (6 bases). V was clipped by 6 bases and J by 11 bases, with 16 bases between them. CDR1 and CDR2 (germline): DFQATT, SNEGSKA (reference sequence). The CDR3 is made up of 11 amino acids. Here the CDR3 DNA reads TGCAGTGCCCCTACAGGGCTGAAGGCTTTCTTT. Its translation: CSAPTGLKAFF.

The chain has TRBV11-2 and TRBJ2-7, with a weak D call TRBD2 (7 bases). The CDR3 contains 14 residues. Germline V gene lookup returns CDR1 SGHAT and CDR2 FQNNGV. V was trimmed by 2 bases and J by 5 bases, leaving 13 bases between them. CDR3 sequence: CASSLRGALNEQYF. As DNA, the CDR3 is TGTGCCAGCAGCTTACGGGGGGCGCTGAACGAGCAGTACTTC.

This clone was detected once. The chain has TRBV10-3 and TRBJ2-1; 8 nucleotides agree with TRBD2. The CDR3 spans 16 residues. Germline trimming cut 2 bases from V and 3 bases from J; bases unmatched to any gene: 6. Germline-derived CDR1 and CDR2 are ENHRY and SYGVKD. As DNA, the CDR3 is TGTGCCATCAGTGAGCCGGGCCGGGGGGGCTACAATGAGCAGTTCTTC. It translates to CAISEPGRGGYNEQFF.

CDR3 bases: TGTGCCAGCAGTTACGGGTCCATCTATGGCTACACCTTC. Residues: CASSYGSIYGYTF. The V and J genes are TRBV6-5 and TRBJ1-2; unclear D gene. The germline V gene has CDR1 MNHEY and CDR2 SVGAGI. This CDR3 spans 13 amino acids. V lost 2 bases and J 4 bases, leaving 8 bases between the germline ends.

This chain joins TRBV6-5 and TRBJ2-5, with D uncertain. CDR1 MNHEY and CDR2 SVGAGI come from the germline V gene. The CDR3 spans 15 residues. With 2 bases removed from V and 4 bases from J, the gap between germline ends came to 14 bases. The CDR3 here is CASSYGQAWGETQYF. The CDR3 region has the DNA TGTGCCAGCAGTTACGGGCAGGCCTGGGGAGAGACCCAGTACTTC.

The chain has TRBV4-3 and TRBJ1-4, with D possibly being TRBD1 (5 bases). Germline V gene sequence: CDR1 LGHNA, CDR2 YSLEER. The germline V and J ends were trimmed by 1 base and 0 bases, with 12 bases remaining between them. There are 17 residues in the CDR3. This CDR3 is CASSQAGRGATNEKLFF. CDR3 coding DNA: TGCGCCAGCAGCCAAGCGGGGAGGGGTGCAACTAATGAAAAACTGTTTTTT.

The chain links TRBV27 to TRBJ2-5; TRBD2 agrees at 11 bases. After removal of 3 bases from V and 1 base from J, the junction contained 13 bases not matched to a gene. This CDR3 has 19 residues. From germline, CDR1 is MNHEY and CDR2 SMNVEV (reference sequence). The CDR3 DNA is TGTGCCAGCAGTTTTAGGGGTTCGCTAGCGGGGGGACTCCAAGAGACCCAGTACTTC. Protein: CASSFRGSLAGGLQETQYF.

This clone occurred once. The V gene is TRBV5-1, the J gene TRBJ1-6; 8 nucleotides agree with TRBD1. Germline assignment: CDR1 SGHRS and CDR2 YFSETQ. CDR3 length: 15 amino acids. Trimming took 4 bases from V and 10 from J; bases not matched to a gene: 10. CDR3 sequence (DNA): TGCGCCAGCAGCCCCCGGCCGGACAGGGACTCACCCCTCCACTTT. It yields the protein CASSPRPDRDSPLHF.

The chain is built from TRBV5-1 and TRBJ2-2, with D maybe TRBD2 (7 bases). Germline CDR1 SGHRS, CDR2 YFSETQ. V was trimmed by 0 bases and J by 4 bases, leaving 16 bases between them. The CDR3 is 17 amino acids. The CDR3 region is CASSLVQGGGGTGELFF. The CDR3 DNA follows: TGCGCCAGCAGCTTGGTACAGGGCGGGGGCGGCACCGGGGAGCTGTTTTTT.

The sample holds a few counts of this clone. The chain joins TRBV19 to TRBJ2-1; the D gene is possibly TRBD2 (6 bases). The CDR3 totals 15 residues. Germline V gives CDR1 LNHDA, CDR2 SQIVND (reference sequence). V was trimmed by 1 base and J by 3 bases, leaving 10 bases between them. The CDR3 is CASSIAGGGYNEQFF. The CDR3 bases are TGTGCCAGTAGTATAGCCGGGGGTGGCTACAATGAGCAGTTCTTC. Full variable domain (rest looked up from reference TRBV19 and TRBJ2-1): DGGITQSPKYLFRKEGQNVTLSCEQNLNHDAMYWYRQDPGQGLRLIYYSQIVNDFQKGDIAEGYSVSREKKESFPLTVTSAQKNPTAFYLCASSIAGGGYNEQFFGPGTRLTVL.

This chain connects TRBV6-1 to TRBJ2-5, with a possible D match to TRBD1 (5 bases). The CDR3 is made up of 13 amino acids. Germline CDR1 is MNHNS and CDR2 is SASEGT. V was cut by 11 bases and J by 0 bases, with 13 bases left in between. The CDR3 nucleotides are TGTGCCGGGGCCTACGGGTACCAAGAGACCCAGTACTTC. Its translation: CAGAYGYQETQYF.

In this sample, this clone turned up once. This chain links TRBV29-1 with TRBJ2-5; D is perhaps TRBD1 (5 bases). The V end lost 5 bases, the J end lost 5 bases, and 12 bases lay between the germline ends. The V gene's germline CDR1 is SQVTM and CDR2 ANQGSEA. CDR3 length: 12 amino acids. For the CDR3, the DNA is TGCAGCGTTCGGCAGGGATCGGAGACCCAGTACTTC. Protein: CSVRQGSETQYF.

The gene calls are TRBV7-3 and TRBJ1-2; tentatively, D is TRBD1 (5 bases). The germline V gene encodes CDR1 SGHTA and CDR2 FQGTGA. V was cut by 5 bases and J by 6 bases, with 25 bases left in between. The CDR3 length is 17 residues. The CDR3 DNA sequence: TGTGCCAGCAGCCAAACTCATCCCCGGGGGATTTTGGATGGCTACACCTTC. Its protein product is CASSQTHPRGILDGYTF. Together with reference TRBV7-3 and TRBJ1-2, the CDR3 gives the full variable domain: GAGVSQTPSNKVTEKGKYVELRCDPISGHTALYWYRQSLGQGPEFLIYFQGTGAADDSGLPNDRFFAVRPEGSVSTLKIQRTERGDSAVYLCASSQTHPRGILDGYTFGSGTRLTVV.

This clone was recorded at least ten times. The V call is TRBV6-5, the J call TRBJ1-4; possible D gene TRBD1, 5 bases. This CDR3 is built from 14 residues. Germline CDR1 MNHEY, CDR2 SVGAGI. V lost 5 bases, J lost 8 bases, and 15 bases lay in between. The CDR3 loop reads CASSGGVVGEKLFF. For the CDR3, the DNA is TGTGCCAGCAGTGGGGGGGTTGTCGGGGAAAAACTGTTTTTT.

The chain's CDR3 is CASSLPLGGYTF. CDR3 nucleotide sequence: TGTGCCAGCAGTTTACCCCTCGGAGGCTACACCTTC. The V call is TRBV28, the J call TRBJ1-2; D remains ambiguous. The germline V gene has CDR1 MDHEN and CDR2 SYDVKM. The CDR3 loop spans 12 amino acids. Trimming removed 2 bases from V and 8 bases from J, with 9 bases in between.

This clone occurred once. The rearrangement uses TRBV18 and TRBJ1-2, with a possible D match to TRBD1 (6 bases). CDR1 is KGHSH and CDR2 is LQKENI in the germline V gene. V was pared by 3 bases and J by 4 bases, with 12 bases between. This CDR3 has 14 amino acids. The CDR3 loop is CASSPGAGAYGYTF. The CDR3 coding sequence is TGTGCCAGCTCACCGGGGGCCGGGGCCTATGGCTACACCTTC.

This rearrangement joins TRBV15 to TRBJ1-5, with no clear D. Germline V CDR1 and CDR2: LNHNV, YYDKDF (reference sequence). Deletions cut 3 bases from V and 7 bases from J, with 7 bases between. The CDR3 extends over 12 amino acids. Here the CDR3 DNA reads TGTGCCACCAGCAGCAGCTTCCAGCCCCAGCATTTT. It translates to CATSSSFQPQHF. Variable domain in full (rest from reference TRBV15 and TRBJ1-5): DAMVIQNPRYQVTQFGKPVTLSCSQTLNHNVMYWYQQKSSQAPKLLFHYYDKDFNNEADTPDNFQSRRPNTSFCFLDIRSPGLGDTAMYLCATSSSFQPQHFGDGTRLSIL.

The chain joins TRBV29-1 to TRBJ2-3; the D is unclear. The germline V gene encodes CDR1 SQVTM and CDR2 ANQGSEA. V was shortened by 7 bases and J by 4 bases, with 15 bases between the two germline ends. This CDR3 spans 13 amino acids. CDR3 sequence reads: CSGSQSVSDTQYF. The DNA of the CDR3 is TGCAGCGGATCCCAGTCGGTCTCAGATACGCAGTATTTT.